This T cell receptor (beta chain) appears in the sequencing data of a study of cytomegalovirus exposure and HLA in healthy donors. Study observations and caveats: Previously analyzed data showed that most TCR beta V segments were productive at a frequency of about 87% or about 30%. Fewer N-insertions (relative to the roughly 730-donor mean) were reportedly seen in an Asian-associated ancestry cluster in a later analysis.

60 Vbeta and 13 Jbeta primers were used in PCR. The assay was immunoSEQ multiplex PCR, and TCRdb's table has in-frame clones only and misses some. The sample includes under 150,000 clones, 70% to 80% of them seen just once. In regard to this clone: Its specificity is not known. Other DNA variants within this sample encode the same CDR3.

Specimen: PBMCs. The receptor comes from a man younger than 40 in good health and CMV-seronegative.

The CDR3 DNA sequence: TGTGCCAGCTCACCGTTACAGGGGGCCTACGAGCAGTACTTC. Its translation: CASSPLQGAYEQYF. The genes are TRBV18 and TRBJ2-7; 8 nucleotides line up with TRBD1. V lost 3 bases and J lost 2; bases outside the gene matches: 3. The CDR3 consists of 14 residues. Germline loops: CDR1 KGHSH, CDR2 LQKENI.